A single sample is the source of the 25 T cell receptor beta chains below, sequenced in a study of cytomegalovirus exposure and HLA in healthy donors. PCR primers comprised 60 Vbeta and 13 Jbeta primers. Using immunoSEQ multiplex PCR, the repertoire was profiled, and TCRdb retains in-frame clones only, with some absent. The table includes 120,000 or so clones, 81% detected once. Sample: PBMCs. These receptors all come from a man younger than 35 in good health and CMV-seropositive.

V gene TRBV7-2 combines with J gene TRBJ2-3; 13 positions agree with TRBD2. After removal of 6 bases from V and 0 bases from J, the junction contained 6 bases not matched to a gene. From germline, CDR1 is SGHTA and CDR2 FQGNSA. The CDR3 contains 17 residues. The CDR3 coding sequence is TGTGCCAGCAGGATGAAGGGACTAGCGGGAAGCACAGATACGCAGTATTTT. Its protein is CASRMKGLAGSTDTQYF.

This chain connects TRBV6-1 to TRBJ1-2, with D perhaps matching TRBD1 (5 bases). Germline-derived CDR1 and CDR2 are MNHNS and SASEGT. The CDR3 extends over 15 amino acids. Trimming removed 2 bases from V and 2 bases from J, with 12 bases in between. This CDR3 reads CASSENRGGNYGYTF. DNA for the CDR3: TGTGCCAGCAGTGAAAATAGGGGAGGGAACTATGGCTACACCTTC.

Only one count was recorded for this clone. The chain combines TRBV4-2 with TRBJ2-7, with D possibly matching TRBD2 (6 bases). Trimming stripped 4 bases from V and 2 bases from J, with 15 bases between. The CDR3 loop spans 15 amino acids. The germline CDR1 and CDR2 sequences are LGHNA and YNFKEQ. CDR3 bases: TGTGCCAGCAGCCGAGACCGGGACTCTACCTACGAGCAGTACTTC. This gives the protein CASSRDRDSTYEQYF.

The CDR3 loop reads CASSAAEEDRGSQPQHF. CDR3 nucleotides: TGTGCCAGCAGTGCCGCAGAGGAAGACAGGGGGAGTCAGCCCCAGCATTTT. The chain is built from TRBV2 and TRBJ1-5; 9 bases are shared with TRBD1. This CDR3 comprises 17 residues. The trim removed 4 bases at V and 6 bases at J, leaving 13 bases unmatched. The germline V gene has CDR1 SNHLY and CDR2 FYNNEI.

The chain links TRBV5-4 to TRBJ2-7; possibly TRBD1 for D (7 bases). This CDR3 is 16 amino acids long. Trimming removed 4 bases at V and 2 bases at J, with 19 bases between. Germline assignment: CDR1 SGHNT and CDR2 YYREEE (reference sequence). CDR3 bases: TGTGCCAGCAGCCCCCGAGGGGGCGCGGGGCCCTACGAGCAGTACTTC. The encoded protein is CASSPRGGAGPYEQYF.

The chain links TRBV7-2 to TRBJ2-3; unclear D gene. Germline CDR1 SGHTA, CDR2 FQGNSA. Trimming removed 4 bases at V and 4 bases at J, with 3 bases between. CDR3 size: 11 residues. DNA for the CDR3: TGTGCCAGCAGCTCTTCAGATACGCAGTATTTT. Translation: CASSSSDTQYF.

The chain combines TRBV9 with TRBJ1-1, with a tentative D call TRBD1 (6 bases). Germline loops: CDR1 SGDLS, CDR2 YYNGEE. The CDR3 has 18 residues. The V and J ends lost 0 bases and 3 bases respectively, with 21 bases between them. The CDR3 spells CASSVGWGGANEDTEAFF. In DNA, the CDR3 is TGTGCCAGCAGCGTAGGTTGGGGGGGCGCGAATGAGGACACTGAAGCTTTCTTT.

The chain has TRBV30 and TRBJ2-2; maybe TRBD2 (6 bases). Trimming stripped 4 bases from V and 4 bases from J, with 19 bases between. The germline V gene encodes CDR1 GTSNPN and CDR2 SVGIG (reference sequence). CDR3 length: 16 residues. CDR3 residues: CAWNTGLIVSTGELFF. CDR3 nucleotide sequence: TGTGCCTGGAATACCGGACTAATAGTTTCCACCGGGGAGCTGTTTTTT.

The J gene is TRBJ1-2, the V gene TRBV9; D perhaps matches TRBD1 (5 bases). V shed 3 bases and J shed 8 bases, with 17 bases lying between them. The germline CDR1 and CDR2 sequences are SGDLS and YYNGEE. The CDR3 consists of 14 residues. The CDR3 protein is CASSAGEGVQGYTF. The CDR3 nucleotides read TGTGCCAGCAGCGCTGGGGAAGGGGTACAAGGCTACACCTTC. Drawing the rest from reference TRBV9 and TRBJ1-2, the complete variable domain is DSGVTQTPKHLITATGQRVTLRCSPRSGDLSVYWYQQSLDQGLQFLIQYYNGEERAKGNILERFSAQQFPDLHSELNLSSLELGDSALYFCASSAGEGVQGYTFGSGTRLTVV.

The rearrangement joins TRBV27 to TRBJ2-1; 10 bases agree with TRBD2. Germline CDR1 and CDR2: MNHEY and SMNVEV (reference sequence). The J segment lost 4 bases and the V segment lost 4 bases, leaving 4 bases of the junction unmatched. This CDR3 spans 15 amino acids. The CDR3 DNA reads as TGTGCCAGCAGTTCCGCTAGCGGGAGTTACAATGAGCAGTTCTTC. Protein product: CASSSASGSYNEQFF.

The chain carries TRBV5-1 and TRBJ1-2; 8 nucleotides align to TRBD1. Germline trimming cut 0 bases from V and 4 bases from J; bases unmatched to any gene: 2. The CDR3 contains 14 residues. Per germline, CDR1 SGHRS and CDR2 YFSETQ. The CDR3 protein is CASSLDTGGYGYTF. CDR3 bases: TGCGCCAGCAGCTTGGATACAGGGGGCTATGGCTACACCTTC.

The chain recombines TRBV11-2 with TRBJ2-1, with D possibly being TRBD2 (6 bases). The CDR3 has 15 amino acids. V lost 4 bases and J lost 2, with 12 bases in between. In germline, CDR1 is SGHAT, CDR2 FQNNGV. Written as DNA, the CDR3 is TGTGCCAGCAGCTCCCGCCTAGCGCCCTACAATGAGCAGTTCTTC. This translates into CASSSRLAPYNEQFF.

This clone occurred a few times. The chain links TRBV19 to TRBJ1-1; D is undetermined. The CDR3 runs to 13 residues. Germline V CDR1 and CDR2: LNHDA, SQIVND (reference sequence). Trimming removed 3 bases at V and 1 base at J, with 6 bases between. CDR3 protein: CASSIRQNTEAFF. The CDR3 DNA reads TGTGCCAGTAGTATCCGACAGAACACTGAAGCTTTCTTT.

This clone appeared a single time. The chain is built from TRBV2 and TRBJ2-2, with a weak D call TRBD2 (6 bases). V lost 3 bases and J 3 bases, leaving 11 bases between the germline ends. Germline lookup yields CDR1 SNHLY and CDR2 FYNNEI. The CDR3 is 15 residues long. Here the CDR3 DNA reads TGTGCCAGCAGTGAGGAAGGGAGGTACACCGGGGAGCTGTTTTTT. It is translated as CASSEEGRYTGELFF. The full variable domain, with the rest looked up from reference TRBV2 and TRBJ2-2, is EPEVTQTPSHQVTQMGQEVILRCVPISNHLYFYWYRQILGQKVEFLVSFYNNEISEKSEIFDDQFSVERPDGSNFTLKIRSTKLEDSAMYFCASSEEGRYTGELFFGEGSRLTVL.

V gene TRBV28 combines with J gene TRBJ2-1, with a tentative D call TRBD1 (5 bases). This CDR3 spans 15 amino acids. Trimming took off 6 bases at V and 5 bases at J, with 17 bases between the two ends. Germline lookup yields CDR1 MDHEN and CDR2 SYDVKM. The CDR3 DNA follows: TGTGCCAGCAGATCCCCCCCCGACAGTAACAATGAGCAGTTCTTC. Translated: CASRSPPDSNNEQFF.

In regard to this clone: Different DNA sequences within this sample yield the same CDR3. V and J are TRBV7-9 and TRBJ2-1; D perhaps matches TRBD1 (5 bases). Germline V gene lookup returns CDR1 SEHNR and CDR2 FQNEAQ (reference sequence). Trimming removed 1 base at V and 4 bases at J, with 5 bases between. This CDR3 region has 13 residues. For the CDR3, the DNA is TGTGCCAGCAGCTTAGGACAGTACAATGAGCAGTTCTTC. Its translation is CASSLGQYNEQFF.

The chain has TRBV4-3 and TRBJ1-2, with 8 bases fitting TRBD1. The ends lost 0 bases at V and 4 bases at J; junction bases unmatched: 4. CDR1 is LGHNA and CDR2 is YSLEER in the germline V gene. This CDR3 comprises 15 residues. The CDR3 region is CASSQDSTGAYGYTF. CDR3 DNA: TGCGCCAGCAGCCAAGACTCGACAGGGGCCTATGGCTACACCTTC.

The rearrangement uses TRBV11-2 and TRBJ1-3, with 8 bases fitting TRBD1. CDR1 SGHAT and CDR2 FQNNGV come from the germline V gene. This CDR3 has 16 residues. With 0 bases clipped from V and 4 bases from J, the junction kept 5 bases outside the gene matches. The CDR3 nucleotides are TGTGCCAGCAGCTTAGATCAGGGGGCGCACGGAAACACCATATATTTT. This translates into CASSLDQGAHGNTIYF.

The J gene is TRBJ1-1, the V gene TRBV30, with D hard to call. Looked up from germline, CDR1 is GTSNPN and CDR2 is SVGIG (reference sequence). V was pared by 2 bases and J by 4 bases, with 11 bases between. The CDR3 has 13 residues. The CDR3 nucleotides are TGTGCCTGGAGTTACACGGGAACCACTGAAGCTTTCTTT. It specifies CAWSYTGTTEAFF. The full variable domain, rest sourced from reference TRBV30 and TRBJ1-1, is SQTIHQWPATLVQPVGSPLSLECTVEGTSNPNLYWYRQAAGRGLQLLFYSVGIGQISSEVPQNLSASRPQDRQFILSSKKLLLSDSGFYLCAWSYTGTTEAFFGQGTRLTVV.

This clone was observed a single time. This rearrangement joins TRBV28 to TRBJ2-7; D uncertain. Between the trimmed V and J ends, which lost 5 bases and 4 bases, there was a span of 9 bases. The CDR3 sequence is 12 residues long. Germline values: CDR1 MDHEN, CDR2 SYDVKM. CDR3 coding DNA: TGTGCCAGCAGTCCAAGCCGATACGAGCAGTACTTC. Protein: CASSPSRYEQYF.

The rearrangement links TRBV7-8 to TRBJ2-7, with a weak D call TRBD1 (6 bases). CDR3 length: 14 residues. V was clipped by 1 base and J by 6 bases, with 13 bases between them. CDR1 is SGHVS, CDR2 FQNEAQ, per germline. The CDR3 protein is CASSLVQGQGEQYF. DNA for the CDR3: TGTGCCAGCAGCTTAGTTCAGGGGCAGGGCGAGCAGTACTTC.

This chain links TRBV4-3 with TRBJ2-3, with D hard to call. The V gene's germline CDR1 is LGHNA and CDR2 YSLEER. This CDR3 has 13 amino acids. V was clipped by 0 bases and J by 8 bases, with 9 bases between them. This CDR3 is CASSQDGVGTQYF. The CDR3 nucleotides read TGCGCCAGCAGCCAAGATGGAGTAGGTACGCAGTATTTT.

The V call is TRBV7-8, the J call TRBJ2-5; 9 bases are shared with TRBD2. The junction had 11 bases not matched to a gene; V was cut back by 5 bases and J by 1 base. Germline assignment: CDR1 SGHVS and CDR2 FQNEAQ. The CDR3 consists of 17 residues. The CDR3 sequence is CASSRRRGLARQETQYF. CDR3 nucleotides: TGTGCCAGCAGCCGGAGAAGAGGACTAGCGCGCCAAGAGACCCAGTACTTC.

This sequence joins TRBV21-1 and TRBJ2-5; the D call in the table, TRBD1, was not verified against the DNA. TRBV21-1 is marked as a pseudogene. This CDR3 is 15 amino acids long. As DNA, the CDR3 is TGTGCCAGCAGCGAGGAAACAGGGGGCTTCGGGACCCAGTACTTC. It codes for CASSEETGGFGTQYF.

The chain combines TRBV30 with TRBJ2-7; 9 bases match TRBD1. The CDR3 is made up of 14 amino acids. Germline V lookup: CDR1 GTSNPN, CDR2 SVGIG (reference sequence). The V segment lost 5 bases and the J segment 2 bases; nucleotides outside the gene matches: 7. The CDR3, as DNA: TGTGCCTGGTCCGGGACAGGGTCCCCCTACGAGCAGTACTTC. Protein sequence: CAWSGTGSPYEQYF. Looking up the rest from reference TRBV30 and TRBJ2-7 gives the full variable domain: SQTIHQWPATLVQPVGSPLSLECTVEGTSNPNLYWYRQAAGRGLQLLFYSVGIGQISSEVPQNLSASRPQDRQFILSSKKLLLSDSGFYLCAWSGTGSPYEQYFGPGTRLTVT.